The 28 T cell receptor beta chains below were found in one sample sequenced in a study of blood T cell repertoires in COVID-19. Libraries were prepared by immunoSEQ multiplex PCR; TCRdb keeps only in-frame clonotypes and omits some of them. The sample lists about 250,000 clones, 85% to 90% occurring once. The sequencing sample was made of peripheral blood. Receptors were obtained from a woman in her thirties or forties who had recovered from COVID-19.

The chain recombines TRBV15 with TRBJ1-2; 10 positions match TRBD1. The germline CDR1 and CDR2 sequences are LNHNV and YYDKDF (reference sequence). The CDR3 is 18 residues long. The V segment lost 0 bases and the J segment 8 bases; nucleotides outside the gene matches: 15. The CDR3, as DNA: TGTGCCACCAGCAGAGATCGCAGCCCTAGGACAGGGGGTGGAGGCTACACCTTC. Translated, it gives CATSRDRSPRTGGGGYTF. Using reference TRBV15 and TRBJ1-2 for the parts outside the CDR3, the full variable domain is DAMVIQNPRYQVTQFGKPVTLSCSQTLNHNVMYWYQQKSSQAPKLLFHYYDKDFNNEADTPDNFQSRRPNTSFCFLDIRSPGLGDTAMYLCATSRDRSPRTGGGGYTFGSGTRLTVV.

The rearrangement links TRBV19 to TRBJ2-1, with D perhaps TRBD2 (5 bases). V was shortened by 1 base and J by 0 bases, with 7 bases between the two germline ends. Germline V CDR1 and CDR2: LNHDA, SQIVND (reference sequence). This CDR3 comprises 15 residues. CDR3 in DNA: TGTGCCAGTAGTATAGGCGGGTACTCCTACAATGAGCAGTTCTTC. Residues: CASSIGGYSYNEQFF. The full variable domain, completed using reference TRBV19 and TRBJ2-1, is DGGITQSPKYLFRKEGQNVTLSCEQNLNHDAMYWYRQDPGQGLRLIYYSQIVNDFQKGDIAEGYSVSREKKESFPLTVTSAQKNPTAFYLCASSIGGYSYNEQFFGPGTRLTVL.

This clone was counted a single time. This chain connects TRBV4-3 to TRBJ2-1, with TRBD2 matching 12 bases. With 5 bases clipped from V and 9 bases from J, the junction kept 8 bases outside the gene matches. Germline CDR1 LGHNA, CDR2 YSLEER. The CDR3 is 15 amino acids. The CDR3 here is CASSEGTSGRFEQFF. Written as DNA, the CDR3 is TGCGCCAGCAGCGAAGGTACTAGCGGGAGGTTTGAGCAGTTCTTC.

This clone came up once. DNA of the CDR3: TGTGCCAGCAGCCGCGAATTGGATCAGCCCCAGCATTTT. Its translation is CASSRELDQPQHF. This chain links TRBV5-4 with TRBJ1-5; unclear D gene. Between the trimmed V and J ends, which lost 4 bases and 5 bases, there was a span of 10 bases. The CDR3 sequence is 13 residues long. Germline V gives CDR1 SGHNT, CDR2 YYREEE (reference sequence).

This chain links TRBV29-1 with TRBJ1-2; D is possibly TRBD1 (6 bases). The CDR3 consists of 13 residues. Germline V gene lookup returns CDR1 SQVTM and CDR2 ANQGSEA. V gave up 0 bases and J gave up 8 bases, with 13 bases separating them. CDR3 in DNA: TGCAGCGTTGAAGAAACGGACAGTCCCGGCTACACCTTC. Amino acids: CSVEETDSPGYTF. Supplemented by reference TRBV29-1 and TRBJ1-2, the full variable domain reads SAVISQKPSRDICQRGTSLTIQCQVDSQVTMMFWYRQQPGQSLTLIATANQGSEATYESGFVIDKFPISRPNLTFSTLTVSNMSPEDSSIYLCSVEETDSPGYTFGSGTRLTVV.

In nucleotides, the CDR3 is TGTGCCAGCAGTTCTCACGGAGGGAGTTACGAGCAGTACGTC. As protein: CASSSHGGSYEQYV. This chain joins TRBV6-2 or TRBV6-3 and TRBJ2-7; D perhaps matches TRBD2 (6 bases). The CDR3 spans 14 residues. Trimming left V 4 bases short and J 4 bases short, with 14 bases between. Germline V CDR1 and CDR2: MNHEY, SVGEGT.

The CDR3 loop is CASGLVPFEGVNGYTF. In DNA form, the CDR3 reads TGTGCTAGTGGTTTGGTACCTTTTGAGGGGGTCAATGGCTACACCTTC. The chain combines TRBV12-5 with TRBJ1-2, with D possibly being TRBD1 (6 bases). Looked up from germline, CDR1 is LGHNT and CDR2 is FRNRAP. This CDR3 region has 16 residues. V shed 0 bases and J shed 6 bases, with 17 bases lying between them.

V gene TRBV24-1 combines with J gene TRBJ1-1; D not resolved. Trimming removed 2 bases from V and 1 base from J, with 13 bases in between. This CDR3 comprises 16 residues. CDR1 is KGHDR, CDR2 SFDVKD, per germline. CDR3: CATSDSSGTPNTEAFF. CDR3 nucleotides: TGTGCCACCAGTGATTCCTCCGGTACGCCGAACACTGAAGCTTTCTTT.

V gene TRBV5-1 combines with J gene TRBJ1-4; no clear D. Germline values: CDR1 SGHRS, CDR2 YFSETQ. The CDR3 is 14 amino acids. V was trimmed by 0 bases and J by 7 bases, leaving 10 bases between them. CDR3 sequence reads: CASSLAGSGEKLFF. CDR3 DNA sequence: TGCGCCAGCAGCTTGGCCGGGTCCGGTGAAAAACTGTTTTTT.

V and J are TRBV28 and TRBJ1-5, with D hard to call. The V end was cut by 3 bases, the J end by 10 bases, with 19 bases between. Looked up from germline, CDR1 is MDHEN and CDR2 is SYDVKM. The CDR3 is 15 residues long. The CDR3 region is CASSLGAANEDPQHF. The CDR3, as DNA: TGTGCCAGCAGTTTGGGAGCAGCTAACGAAGACCCCCAGCATTTT.

V usage is TRBV6-2 or TRBV6-3 and J usage is TRBJ2-3, with 8 bases aligning to TRBD2. Per the germline V gene, CDR1 is MNHEY and CDR2 is SVGEGT. The V segment lost 4 bases and the J segment 2 bases; nucleotides outside the gene matches: 14. CDR3 length: 18 amino acids. CDR3 in amino acids: CASSSVAGGSKLTDTQYF. The CDR3 coding sequence is TGTGCCAGCAGTTCCGTCGCGGGGGGCTCAAAACTCACAGATACGCAGTATTTT.

This sequence joins TRBV13 and TRBJ1-2, with no clear D. CDR3 length equals 15 residues. Germline CDR1 reads PRHDT; CDR2 reads FYEKMQ (reference sequence). V was clipped by 1 base and J by 4 bases, with 13 bases between them. CDR3 DNA: TGTGCCAGCAGCTTAGCTCAGGATTGGCGCTATGGCTACACCTTC. Its protein product is CASSLAQDWRYGYTF.

The chain uses TRBV3-1 (or the pseudogene TRBV3-2) and TRBJ2-7; D may be TRBD2 (5 bases). The V gene's germline CDR1 is LGHDT and CDR2 YNNKEL (reference sequence). Deletions cut 8 bases from V and 2 bases from J, with 13 bases between. CDR3 length: 13 amino acids. CDR3 amino acids: CASDHPGTYEQYV. The CDR3 DNA reads as TGTGCCAGCGATCACCCCGGGACCTACGAGCAGTACGTC.

The V call is TRBV19, the J call TRBJ2-3; TRBD2 might be the D (5 bases). Germline values: CDR1 LNHDA, CDR2 SQIVND (reference sequence). The length of the CDR3 is 16 residues. V lost 5 bases and J lost 4, with 19 bases in between. The CDR3 here is CASSSLGRGIADTQYF. The CDR3 coding sequence is TGTGCCAGTAGTTCCCTGGGTAGAGGGATCGCAGATACGCAGTATTTT.

This chain connects TRBV2 to TRBJ1-1; 8 bases fit TRBD1. CDR3 length: 13 amino acids. V was pared by 7 bases and J by 7 bases, with 8 bases of the junction left unmatched. Per germline, CDR1 SNHLY and CDR2 FYNNEI. The CDR3 region is CASNLKQGVEAFF. The CDR3 DNA is TGTGCCAGCAATCTTAAACAGGGGGTTGAAGCTTTCTTT.

The J gene is TRBJ1-1, the V gene TRBV18; D perhaps matches TRBD1 (6 bases). The CDR3 has 14 amino acids. Germline-derived CDR1 and CDR2 are KGHSH and LQKENI. V was shortened by 4 bases and J by 2 bases, with 11 bases between the two germline ends. The CDR3, as DNA: TGTGCCAGCTCACTAGGACAGACTAACACTGAAGCTTTCTTT. This sequence encodes CASSLGQTNTEAFF. The full variable domain, its missing parts supplied by reference TRBV18 and TRBJ1-1, is NAGVMQNPRHLVRRRGQEARLRCSPMKGHSHVYWYRQLPEEGLKFMVYLQKENIIDESGMPKERFSAEFPKEGPSILRIQQVVRGDSAAYFCASSLGQTNTEAFFGQGTRLTVV.

J is TRBJ2-1 and V is TRBV13; D is unclear. From germline, CDR1 is PRHDT and CDR2 FYEKMQ (reference sequence). This CDR3 is built from 11 residues. The V end was cut by 4 bases, the J end by 7 bases, with 5 bases between. CDR3 sequence: CASSSNNEQFF. DNA of the CDR3: TGTGCCAGCAGCTCTAATAATGAGCAGTTCTTC.

V is TRBV19 and J is TRBJ2-5, with D perhaps TRBD1 (5 bases). Germline CDR1 and CDR2: LNHDA and SQIVND (reference sequence). Deletions cut 5 bases from V and 1 base from J, with 8 bases between. The CDR3 length is 13 residues. CDR3 nucleotides: TGTGCCAGTAGTCTACAGGCCCAAGAGACCCAGTACTTC. Amino acid sequence: CASSLQAQETQYF.

J is TRBJ1-2 and V is TRBV11-2; a possible D gene is TRBD1 (6 bases). There are 13 residues in the CDR3. CDR1 SGHAT and CDR2 FQNNGV come from the germline V gene. Trimming cost V 1 base and J 9 bases, with 12 bases left between them. CDR3 sequence: CASSLAPGESYTF. The CDR3 bases are TGTGCCAGCAGCTTAGCCCCAGGGGAGAGCTACACCTTC.

The rearrangement joins TRBV3-1 (or the pseudogene TRBV3-2) to TRBJ2-7; D is uncertain. V was trimmed by 4 bases and J by 6 bases, leaving 13 bases between them. CDR1 is LGHDT, CDR2 YNNKEL, per germline (reference sequence). The CDR3 sequence is 13 residues long. CDR3 sequence reads: CASSPHSWVEQYF. The CDR3 coding sequence is TGTGCCAGCAGCCCCCACAGTTGGGTCGAGCAGTACTTC.

V gene TRBV2 combines with J gene TRBJ2-2; TRBD1 agrees at 9 bases. In germline, CDR1 is SNHLY, CDR2 FYNNEI. The CDR3 is 19 residues long. V lost 7 bases, J lost 3 bases, and 18 bases stayed unmatched. CDR3 in DNA: TGTGCCAGCATGGGATTTTATCGGACAGGGGATATCGACACCGGGGAGCTGTTTTTT. Its protein is CASMGFYRTGDIDTGELFF.

This rearrangement joins TRBV6-4 to TRBJ2-1; no clear D gene. Per germline, CDR1 MRHNA and CDR2 SNTAGT. The CDR3 is 11 amino acids. Trimming pared 10 bases from V and 7 bases from J, leaving 11 bases between. The CDR3 here is CATGERNEQFF. The CDR3 DNA sequence: TGTGCCACCGGAGAACGGAATGAGCAGTTCTTC.

In DNA, the CDR3 is TGTGCCAGCAGTGAATTACTAGCGGGGGGTTCTAGCACAGATACGCAGTATTTT. Translation gives CASSELLAGGSSTDTQYF. The V and J genes are TRBV2 and TRBJ2-3; 12 nucleotides agree with TRBD2. The CDR3 loop spans 18 amino acids. Germline trimming cut 2 bases from V and 0 bases from J; bases unmatched to any gene: 6. Germline-derived CDR1 and CDR2 are SNHLY and FYNNEI.

This clone occurred once. V and J are TRBV7-3 and TRBJ2-3; 8 bases agree with TRBD1. The ends lost 1 base at V and 4 bases at J; junction bases unmatched: 13. The germline CDR1 and CDR2 sequences are SGHTA and FQGTGA. This CDR3 is 18 amino acids long. In DNA form, the CDR3 reads TGTGCCAGCAGCTTAAAGGGCACCGGGACAGGAAAGCCAGATACGCAGTATTTT. Its translation is CASSLKGTGTGKPDTQYF.

This clone has just one count. V usage is TRBV27 and J usage is TRBJ2-4; TRBD1 agrees at 10 bases. The CDR3 length is 22 residues. V shed 10 bases and J 0 bases; nucleotides not matched to a gene: 27. Germline CDR1 MNHEY, CDR2 SMNVEV (reference sequence). The CDR3 reads CANPGQGRTQDIGTLAKNIQYF. CDR3 sequence (DNA): TGTGCCAACCCGGGACAGGGGAGGACTCAAGATATAGGAACTCTAGCCAAAAACATTCAGTACTTC.

The count of this clone is one. The rearrangement uses TRBV3-1 (or the pseudogene TRBV3-2) and TRBJ1-3; 7 bases align to TRBD1. CDR3 length: 15 amino acids. V lost 3 bases to trimming and J lost 3 bases; unmatched junction nucleotides: 5. The germline V gene encodes CDR1 LGHDT and CDR2 YNNKEL (reference sequence). The CDR3 is CASSHPGGIGNTIYF. CDR3 in DNA: TGTGCCAGCAGCCACCCAGGGGGAATTGGAAACACCATATATTTT.

The rearrangement joins TRBV20-1 to TRBJ2-5; 11 bases are a match to TRBD2. CDR1 and CDR2 from the germline V gene are DFQATT and SNEGSKA (reference sequence). The V segment lost 3 bases and the J segment 4 bases; nucleotides outside the gene matches: 7. This CDR3 has 15 residues. The CDR3: CSASPTSGEGETQYF. The CDR3, as DNA: TGCAGTGCTAGTCCGACTAGCGGGGAGGGAGAGACCCAGTACTTC.

The chain couples TRBV28 to TRBJ2-2, with 8 bases lining up with TRBD2. The CDR3 loop spans 13 amino acids. Germline trimming cut 9 bases from V and 5 bases from J; bases unmatched to any gene: 5. Germline V gene lookup returns CDR1 MDHEN and CDR2 SYDVKM. The CDR3 nucleotides read TGTGCCAGTCAGCGGGAGCGTACCGGGGAGCTGTTTTTT. Its translation: CASQRERTGELFF.